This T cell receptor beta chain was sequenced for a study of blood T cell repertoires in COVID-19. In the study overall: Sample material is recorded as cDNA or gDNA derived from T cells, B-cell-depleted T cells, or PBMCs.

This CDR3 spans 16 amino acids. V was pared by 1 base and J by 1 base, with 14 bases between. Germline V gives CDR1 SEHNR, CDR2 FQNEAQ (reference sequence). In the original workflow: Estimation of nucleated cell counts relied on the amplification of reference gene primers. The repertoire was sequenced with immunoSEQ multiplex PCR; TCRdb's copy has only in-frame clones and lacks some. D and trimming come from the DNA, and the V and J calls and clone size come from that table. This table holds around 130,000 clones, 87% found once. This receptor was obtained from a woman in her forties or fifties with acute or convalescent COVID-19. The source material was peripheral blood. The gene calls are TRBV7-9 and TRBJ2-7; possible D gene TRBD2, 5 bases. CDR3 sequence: CASSLVPAAISYEQYF. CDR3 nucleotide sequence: TGTGCCAGCAGCTTAGTCCCAGCGGCGATTTCCTACGAGCAGTACTTC.